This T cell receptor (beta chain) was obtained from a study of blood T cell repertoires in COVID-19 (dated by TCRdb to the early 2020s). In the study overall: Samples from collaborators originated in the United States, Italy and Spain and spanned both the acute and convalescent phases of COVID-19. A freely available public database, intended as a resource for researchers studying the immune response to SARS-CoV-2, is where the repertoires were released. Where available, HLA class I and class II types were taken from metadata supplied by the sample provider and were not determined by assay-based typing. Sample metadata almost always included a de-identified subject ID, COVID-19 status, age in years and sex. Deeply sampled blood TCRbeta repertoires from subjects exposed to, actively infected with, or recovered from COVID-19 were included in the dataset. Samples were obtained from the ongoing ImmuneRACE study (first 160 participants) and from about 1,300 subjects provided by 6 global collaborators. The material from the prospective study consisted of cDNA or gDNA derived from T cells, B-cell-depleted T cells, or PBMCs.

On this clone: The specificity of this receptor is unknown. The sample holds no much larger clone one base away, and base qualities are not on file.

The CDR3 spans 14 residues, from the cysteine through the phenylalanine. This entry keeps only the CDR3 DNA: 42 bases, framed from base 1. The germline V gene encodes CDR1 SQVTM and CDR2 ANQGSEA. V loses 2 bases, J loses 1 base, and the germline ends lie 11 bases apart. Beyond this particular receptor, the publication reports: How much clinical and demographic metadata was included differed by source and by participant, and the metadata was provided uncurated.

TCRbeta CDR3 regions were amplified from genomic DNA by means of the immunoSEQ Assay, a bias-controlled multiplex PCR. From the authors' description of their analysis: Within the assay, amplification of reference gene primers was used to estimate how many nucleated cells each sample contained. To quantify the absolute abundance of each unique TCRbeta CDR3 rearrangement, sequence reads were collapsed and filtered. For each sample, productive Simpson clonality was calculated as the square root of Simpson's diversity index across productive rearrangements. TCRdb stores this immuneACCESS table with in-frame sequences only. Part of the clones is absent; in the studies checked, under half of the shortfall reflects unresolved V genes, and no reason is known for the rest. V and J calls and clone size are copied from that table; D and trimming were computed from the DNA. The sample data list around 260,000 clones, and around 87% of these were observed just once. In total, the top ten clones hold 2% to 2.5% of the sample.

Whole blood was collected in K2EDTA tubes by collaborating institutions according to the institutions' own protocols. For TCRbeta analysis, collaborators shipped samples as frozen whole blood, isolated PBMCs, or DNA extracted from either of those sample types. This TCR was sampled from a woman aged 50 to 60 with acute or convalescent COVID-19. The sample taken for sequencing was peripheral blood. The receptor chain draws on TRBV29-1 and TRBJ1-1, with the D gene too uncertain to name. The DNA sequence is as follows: TGCAGCGTTGAAAGTTTTAGCAGGAACACTGAAGCTTTCTTT. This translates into CSVESFSRNTEAFF.